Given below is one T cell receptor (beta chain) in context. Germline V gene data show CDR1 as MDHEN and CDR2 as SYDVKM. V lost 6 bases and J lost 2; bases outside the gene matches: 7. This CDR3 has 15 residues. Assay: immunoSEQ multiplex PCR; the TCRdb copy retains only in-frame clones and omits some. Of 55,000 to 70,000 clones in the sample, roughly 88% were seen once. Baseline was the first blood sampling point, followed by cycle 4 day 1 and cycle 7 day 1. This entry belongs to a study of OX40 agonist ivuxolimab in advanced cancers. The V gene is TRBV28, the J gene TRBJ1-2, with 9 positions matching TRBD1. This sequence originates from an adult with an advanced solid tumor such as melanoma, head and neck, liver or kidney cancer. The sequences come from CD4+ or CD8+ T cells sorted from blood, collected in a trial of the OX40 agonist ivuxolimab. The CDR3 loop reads CASSTPQGANYGYTF. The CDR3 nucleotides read TGTGCCAGCAGCACTCCACAGGGGGCCAACTATGGCTACACCTTC.